This TCR beta chain was recorded in a study of T cell repertoires and HLA-DP antigens. About the study: Alloantigens: one with one groove difference and one with approximately 11 differences versus self.

Primers targeted 54 TRBV and 13 TRBJ segments. Clones were sequenced by immunoSEQ multiplex PCR, and TCRdb holds only the in-frame ones, with some missing. The sample contains almost 90,000 clones, around nine tenths of which appear only once. The CDR3 is 14 amino acids. Germline V CDR1 and CDR2: WSHSY, SAAADI. Germline trimming cut 9 bases from V and 3 bases from J; bases unmatched to any gene: 6. About this clone: Its antigen remains unidentified.

The chain combines TRBV10-2 with TRBJ2-3; 10 bases are shared with TRBD2. The clonotype originates from a man aged 50 or older in good health and CMV-seronegative. Sequences were obtained from CD4+ T cells from PBMCs. The CDR3 DNA reads as TGCGCCAGTTCTAGCGGGAGTGGGACAGATACGCAGTATTTT. Translation: CASSSGSGTDTQYF.